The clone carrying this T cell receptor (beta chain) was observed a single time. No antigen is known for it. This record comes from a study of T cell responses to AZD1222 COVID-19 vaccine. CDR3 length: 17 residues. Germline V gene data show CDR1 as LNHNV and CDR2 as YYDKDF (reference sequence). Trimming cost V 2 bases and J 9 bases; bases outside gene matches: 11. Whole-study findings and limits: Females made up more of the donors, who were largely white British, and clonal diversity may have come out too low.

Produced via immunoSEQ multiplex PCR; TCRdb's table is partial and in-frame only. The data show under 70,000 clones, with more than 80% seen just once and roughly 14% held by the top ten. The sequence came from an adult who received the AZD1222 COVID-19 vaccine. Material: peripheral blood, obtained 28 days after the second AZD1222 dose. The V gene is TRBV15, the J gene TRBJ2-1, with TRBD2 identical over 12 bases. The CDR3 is CATSRSLTSGSNGEQFF. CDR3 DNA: TGTGCCACCAGCAGATCCCTGACTAGCGGGAGTAATGGTGAGCAGTTCTTC.